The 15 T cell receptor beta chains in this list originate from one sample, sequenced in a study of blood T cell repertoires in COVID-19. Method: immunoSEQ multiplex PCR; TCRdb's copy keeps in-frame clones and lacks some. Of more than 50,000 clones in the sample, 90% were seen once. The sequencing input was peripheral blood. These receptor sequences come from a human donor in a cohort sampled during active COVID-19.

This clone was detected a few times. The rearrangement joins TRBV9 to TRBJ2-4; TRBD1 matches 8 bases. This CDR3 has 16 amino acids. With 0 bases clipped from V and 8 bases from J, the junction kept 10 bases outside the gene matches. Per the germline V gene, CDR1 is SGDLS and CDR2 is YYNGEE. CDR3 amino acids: CASSVAPDRDGDIQYF. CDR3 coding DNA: TGTGCCAGCAGCGTAGCCCCGGACAGGGATGGAGACATTCAGTACTTC. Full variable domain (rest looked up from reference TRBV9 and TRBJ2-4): DSGVTQTPKHLITATGQRVTLRCSPRSGDLSVYWYQQSLDQGLQFLIQYYNGEERAKGNILERFSAQQFPDLHSELNLSSLELGDSALYFCASSVAPDRDGDIQYFGAGTRLSVL.

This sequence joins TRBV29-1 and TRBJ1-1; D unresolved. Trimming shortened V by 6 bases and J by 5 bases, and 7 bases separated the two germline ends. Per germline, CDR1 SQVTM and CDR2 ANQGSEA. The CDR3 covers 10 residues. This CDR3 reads CSVRRTEAFF. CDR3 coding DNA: TGCAGCGTCCGGAGGACTGAAGCTTTCTTT.

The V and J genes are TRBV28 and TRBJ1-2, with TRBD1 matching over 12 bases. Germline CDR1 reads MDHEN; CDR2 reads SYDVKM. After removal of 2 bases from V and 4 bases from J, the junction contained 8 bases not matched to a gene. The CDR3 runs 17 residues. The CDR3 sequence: CASSLIRDRGRIYGYTF. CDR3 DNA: TGTGCCAGCAGTTTAATTCGGGACAGGGGGCGCATCTATGGCTACACCTTC.

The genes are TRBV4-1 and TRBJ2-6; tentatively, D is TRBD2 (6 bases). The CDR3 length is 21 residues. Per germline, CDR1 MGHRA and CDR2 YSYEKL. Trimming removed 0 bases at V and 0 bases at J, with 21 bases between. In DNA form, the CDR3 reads TGCGCCAGCAGCCAAGAGTCGATAAGACGGGCGGGACGCTCTGGGGCCAACGTCCTGACTTTC. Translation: CASSQESIRRAGRSGANVLTF.

The CDR3 region has the DNA TGTGCCAGCAGTGAGCGGGAGCTCTACGAGCAGTACTTC. Amino acids: CASSERELYEQYF. This rearrangement joins TRBV12-3 or TRBV12-4 to TRBJ2-7; 8 bases match TRBD2. Losses at the gene ends were 5 bases for V and 3 bases for J; bases not matched to a gene: 3. CDR3 length: 13 amino acids.

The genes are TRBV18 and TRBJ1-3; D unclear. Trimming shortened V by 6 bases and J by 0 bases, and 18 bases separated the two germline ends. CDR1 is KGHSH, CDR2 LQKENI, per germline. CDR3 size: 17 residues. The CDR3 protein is CASSRGTETTSGNTIYF. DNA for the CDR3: TGTGCCAGCTCCCGGGGTACGGAAACAACCTCTGGAAACACCATATATTTT. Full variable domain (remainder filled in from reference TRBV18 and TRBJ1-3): NAGVMQNPRHLVRRRGQEARLRCSPMKGHSHVYWYRQLPEEGLKFMVYLQKENIIDESGMPKERFSAEFPKEGPSILRIQQVVRGDSAAYFCASSRGTETTSGNTIYFGEGSWLTVV.

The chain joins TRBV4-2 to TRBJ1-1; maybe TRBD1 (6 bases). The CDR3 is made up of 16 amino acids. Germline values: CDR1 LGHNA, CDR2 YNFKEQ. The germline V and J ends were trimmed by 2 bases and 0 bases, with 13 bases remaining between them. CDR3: CASSQSGTRMNTEAFF. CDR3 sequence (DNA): TGTGCCAGCAGCCAATCCGGGACACGAATGAACACTGAAGCTTTCTTT.

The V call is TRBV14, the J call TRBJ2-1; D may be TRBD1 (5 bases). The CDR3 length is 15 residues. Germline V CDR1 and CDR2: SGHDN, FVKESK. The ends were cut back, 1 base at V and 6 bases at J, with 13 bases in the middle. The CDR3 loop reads CASSQVRQGGNEQFF. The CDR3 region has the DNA TGTGCCAGCAGCCAAGTTCGGCAGGGCGGCAATGAGCAGTTCTTC.

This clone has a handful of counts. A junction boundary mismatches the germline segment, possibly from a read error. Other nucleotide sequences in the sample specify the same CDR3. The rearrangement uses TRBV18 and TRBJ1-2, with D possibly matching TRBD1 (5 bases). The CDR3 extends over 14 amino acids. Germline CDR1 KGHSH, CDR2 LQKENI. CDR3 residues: CASSPGGGDYGYTF. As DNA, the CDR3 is TGTGCCAGCTCGCCGGGTGGAGGGGACTACGGCTACACCTTC.

The CDR3 nucleotides read TGCGCCAGCAGCCATGAGGTGGTCACTCCCATCGCGAACACCGGGGAGCTGTTTTTT. It codes for CASSHEVVTPIANTGELFF. The chain links TRBV4-3 to TRBJ2-2; D remains ambiguous. The CDR3 loop spans 19 amino acids. Germline V lookup: CDR1 LGHNA, CDR2 YSLEER. Deletions cut 3 bases from V and 0 bases from J, with 20 bases between.

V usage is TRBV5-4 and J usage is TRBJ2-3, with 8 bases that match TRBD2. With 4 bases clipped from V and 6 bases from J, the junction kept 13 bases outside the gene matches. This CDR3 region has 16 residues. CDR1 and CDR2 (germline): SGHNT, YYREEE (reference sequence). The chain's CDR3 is CASSRGEGGGPDTQYF. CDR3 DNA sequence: TGTGCCAGCAGCCGGGGGGAAGGCGGGGGGCCCGATACGCAGTATTTT.

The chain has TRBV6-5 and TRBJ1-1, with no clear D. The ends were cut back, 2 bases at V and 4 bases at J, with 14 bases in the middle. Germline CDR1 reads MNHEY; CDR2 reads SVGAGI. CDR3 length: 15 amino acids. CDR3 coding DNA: TGTGCCAGCAGTTACCTTCCGAACCCGAGCACTGAAGCTTTCTTT. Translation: CASSYLPNPSTEAFF.

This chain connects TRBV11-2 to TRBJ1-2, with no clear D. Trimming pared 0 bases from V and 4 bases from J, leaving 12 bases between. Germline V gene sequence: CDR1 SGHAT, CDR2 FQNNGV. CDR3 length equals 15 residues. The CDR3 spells CASSLDRAWSYGYTF. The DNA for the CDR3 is TGTGCCAGCAGCTTAGACCGTGCGTGGAGCTATGGCTACACCTTC.

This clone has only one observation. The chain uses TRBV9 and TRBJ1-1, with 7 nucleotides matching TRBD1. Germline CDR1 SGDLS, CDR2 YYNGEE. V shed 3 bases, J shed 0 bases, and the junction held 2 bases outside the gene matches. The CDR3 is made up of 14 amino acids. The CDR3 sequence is CASSATGMNTEAFF. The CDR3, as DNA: TGTGCCAGCAGCGCGACAGGGATGAACACTGAAGCTTTCTTT. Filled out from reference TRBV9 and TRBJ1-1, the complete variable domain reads DSGVTQTPKHLITATGQRVTLRCSPRSGDLSVYWYQQSLDQGLQFLIQYYNGEERAKGNILERFSAQQFPDLHSELNLSSLELGDSALYFCASSATGMNTEAFFGQGTRLTVV.

CDR3 in DNA: TGCGCCAGCGGAATCCAGGGGGGTGAAAAACTGTTTTTT. Translation gives CASGIQGGEKLFF. The chain recombines TRBV4-3 with TRBJ1-4, with 7 bases lining up with TRBD1. V dropped 8 bases and J dropped 7; count of bases not matched to a gene: 7. The germline V gene has CDR1 LGHNA and CDR2 YSLEER. The CDR3 sequence is 13 residues long.